Here is one T cell receptor (beta chain) with its context. This sample is part of a study of blood T cell repertoires in COVID-19. Across the study: Sites across the United States, Italy and Spain contributed samples from acute and convalescent COVID-19.

The CDR3 has 13 residues. The V gene's germline CDR1 is WSHSY and CDR2 SAAADI. Between the trimmed V and J ends, which lost 5 bases and 1 base, there was a span of 8 bases. Produced via immunoSEQ multiplex PCR; TCRdb's table is partial and in-frame only. Of 130,000 to 150,000 clones listed, approximately 91% are singletons. The chain uses TRBV10-2 and TRBJ2-5; tentative D call: TRBD2 (6 bases). This TCR derives from a human donor in a cohort sampled during active COVID-19. Sequencing was done on a sample of peripheral blood. CDR3 bases: TGCGCCAGCAGTATAGCGGTCCAAGAGACCCAGTACTTC. It encodes CASSIAVQETQYF.